Here is one TCR beta chain with its context. Its target is unknown. This sample was included in a study of spatial heterogeneity in lung cancer. The overall study: For the average unique TCR and UMI combination, more than eight occurrences appeared in raw reads.

Unique molecular identifiers tagged every individual TCR cDNA molecule. Via MiXCR, TCRdb re-called the 5' RACE reads, giving one row per CDR3 protein. The sample carries roughly 26,000 distinct CDR3 sequences, 5% to 6.5% recorded once. CDR1 and CDR2 (germline): DFQATT, SNEGSKA (reference sequence). The CDR3 totals 14 residues. V lost 5 bases, J lost 0 bases, and 3 bases stayed unmatched. Findings and caveats of the study: TCRs found ubiquitously expanded in tumor appeared in blood more at resection than at follow-up.

As for time point: blood at routine non-recurrence follow-up after resection. Unsorted whole RNA samples from tumor, nontumor lung or frozen PBMC were sequenced. The V and J genes are TRBV20-1 and TRBJ2-2, with 7 bases fitting TRBD1. The material sequenced was PBMCs, taken at follow-up. The source is a male donor with early-stage non-small cell lung cancer. The CDR3 region has the DNA TGCAGTGCTCGGACAGGCTCGAACACCGGGGAGCTGTTTTTT. Translation: CSARTGSNTGELFF.